The 6 T cell receptor beta chains listed next were all sequenced from one sample in a study of beta chain features in type 1 diabetes. All of the isolated RNA was reverse transcribed, so expressed TCRB transcripts were sequenced. Repertoires were generated with immunoSEQ multiplex PCR, while TCRdb's copy carries only in-frame clones and drops some. The sample has hundreds of thousands of clones, around 15% seen once. Material: central memory CD4+ T cells from blood. The source is a man aged 30-40 years in good health.

This clone has a handful of counts. The CDR3 here is CASSSGDTYGYTF. The CDR3 bases are TGTGCCAGCAGTTCCGGGGACACCTATGGCTACACCTTC. V gene TRBV6-6 combines with J gene TRBJ1-2; possible D gene TRBD1, 6 bases. Germline CDR1 MNHNY, CDR2 SVGAGI (reference sequence). The CDR3 is 13 amino acids. Trimming left V 4 bases short and J 4 bases short, with 10 bases between.

The chain joins TRBV14 to TRBJ1-6; D not certain. V was shortened by 1 base and J by 10 bases, with 5 bases between the two germline ends. Germline CDR1 and CDR2: SGHDN and FVKESK. The CDR3 length is 12 residues. This CDR3 reads CASSQARSPLHF. For the CDR3, the DNA is TGTGCCAGCAGCCAAGCCAGGTCACCCCTCCACTTT.

This clone came up a few times. V usage is TRBV6-5 and J usage is TRBJ2-2, with a weak D call TRBD1 (5 bases). V shed 4 bases and J shed 1 base, with 7 bases lying between them. This CDR3 is built from 14 residues. Germline V gives CDR1 MNHEY, CDR2 SVGAGI. Here the CDR3 DNA reads TGTGCCAGCAGTTCCACAGGGAACACCGGGGAGCTGTTTTTT. Its protein product is CASSSTGNTGELFF.

The rearrangement links TRBV11-2 to TRBJ1-1, with D unclear. The CDR3 consists of 12 residues. From germline, CDR1 is SGHAT and CDR2 FQNNGV. Trimming removed 5 bases at V and 8 bases at J, with 12 bases between. For the CDR3, the DNA is TGTGCCAGCAGCCCGGGCGGAGTGGAAGCTTTCTTT. As protein: CASSPGGVEAFF.

This clone has a handful of counts. V gene TRBV19 combines with J gene TRBJ1-2, with 8 bases aligning to TRBD1. CDR3 size: 16 residues. Germline V gives CDR1 LNHDA, CDR2 SQIVND (reference sequence). V lost 5 bases, J lost 0 bases, and 8 bases stayed unmatched. As DNA, the CDR3 is TGTGCCAGTAGTCCCGGGGACAGGCTAGCTAACTATGGCTACACCTTC. This codes for CASSPGDRLANYGYTF.

The chain joins TRBV29-1 to TRBJ1-5, with unresolved D. This CDR3 contains 14 residues. Trimming shortened V by 5 bases and J by 1 base, and 12 bases separated the two germline ends. CDR1 is SQVTM, CDR2 ANQGSEA, per germline. CDR3 protein: CSVYVTGSNQPQHF. The CDR3 coding sequence is TGCAGCGTTTACGTAACGGGCAGCAATCAGCCCCAGCATTTT.